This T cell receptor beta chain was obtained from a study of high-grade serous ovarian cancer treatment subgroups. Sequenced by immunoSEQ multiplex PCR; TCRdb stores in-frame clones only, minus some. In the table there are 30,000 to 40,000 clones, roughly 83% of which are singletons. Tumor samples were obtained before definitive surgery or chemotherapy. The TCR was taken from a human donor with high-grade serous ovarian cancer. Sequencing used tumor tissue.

Here the CDR3 reads CASSLAPVNTEAFF. The CDR3 DNA sequence: TGTGCCAGCAGCTTAGCGCCCGTGAACACTGAAGCTTTCTTT. The chain carries TRBV7-8 and TRBJ1-1, with D unclear. The ends were cut back, 0 bases at V and 0 bases at J, with 5 bases in the middle. Germline V gene sequence: CDR1 SGHVS, CDR2 FQNEAQ. CDR3 length: 14 amino acids.